Below are 28 T cell receptor beta chains sequenced from a single sample in a study of post-analysis software for immune sequencing data. Findings and caveats of the study: TRBV5-6, TRBV5-1 and TRBV20-1 belonged to a set of roughly 5 TRBV segments that were more frequent in patients than controls.

Unique molecular identifiers tagged the TCR beta cDNA libraries. TCRdb passed the PCR reads through MiXCR, listing each CDR3 protein once. The table has hundreds of thousands of distinct CDR3 sequences, less than 35% seen once. These receptors lack a known antigen. Input material: blood. The source is a girl aged 10 to 17 with multiple sclerosis.

V is TRBV11-2 and J is TRBJ2-1, with 9 bases lining up with TRBD2. CDR3 length equals 16 residues. V lost 4 bases and J lost 6; bases outside the gene matches: 10. The germline gives CDR1 SGHAT, CDR2 FQNNGV. The CDR3 sequence is CASSYNLAGVSNEQFF. The CDR3 DNA sequence: TGTGCCAGCAGCTACAATTTAGCGGGAGTAAGCAATGAGCAGTTCTTC.

The V and J genes are TRBV7-9 and TRBJ2-3; TRBD1 aligns across 11 bases. Germline CDR1 reads SEHNR; CDR2 reads FQNEAQ (reference sequence). The CDR3 runs to 15 residues. V gave up 5 bases and J gave up 5 bases; unmatched junction bases: 6. The CDR3 nucleotides are TGTGCCAGCAGCGGAGGACAGGGGGCAGAAGATACGCAGTATTTT. Protein: CASSGGQGAEDTQYF.

At least ten counts were recorded for this clonotype. The junction departs from the called germline gene at one end, perhaps through a read error. This rearrangement joins TRBV7-9 to TRBJ2-5; a possible D gene is TRBD2 (5 bases). CDR1 SEHNR and CDR2 FQNEAQ come from the germline V gene (reference sequence). The CDR3 is made up of 11 amino acids. CDR3 in amino acids: CASGPEETQYF. The CDR3 region has the DNA TGCGCCAGCGGACCAGAGGAGACCCAGTACTTC.

This sequence joins TRBV5-6 and TRBJ2-7; D remains ambiguous. Germline values: CDR1 SGHDT, CDR2 YYEEEE. The CDR3 runs to 14 residues. V lost 2 bases, J lost 3 bases, and 12 bases lay in between. CDR3 sequence (DNA): TGTGCCAGCAGCTTTGGCGCGAGAAACTACGAGCAGTACTTC. This sequence encodes CASSFGARNYEQYF.

The V gene is TRBV5-1, the J gene TRBJ2-1, with D perhaps TRBD2 (6 bases). CDR1 and CDR2 (germline): SGHRS, YFSETQ. The CDR3 totals 16 residues. The V and J ends lost 4 bases and 7 bases respectively, with 21 bases between them. CDR3 sequence reads: CASSLPRDGGPNEQFF. The CDR3 DNA sequence: TGCGCCAGCAGCCTCCCCCGGGACGGGGGACCGAATGAGCAGTTCTTC. The variable domain in full, with the rest retrieved from reference TRBV5-1 and TRBJ2-1, is KAGVTQTPRYLIKTRGQQVTLSCSPISGHRSVSWYQQTPGQGLQFLFEYFSETQRNKGNFPGRFSGRQFSNSRSEMNVSTLELGDSALYLCASSLPRDGGPNEQFFGPGTRLTVL.

Many counts were recorded for this clonotype. CDR3 loop: CSARVHENNYEQYF. DNA of the CDR3: TGCAGTGCTAGAGTTCACGAGAATAACTACGAGCAGTACTTC. V and J are TRBV20-1 and TRBJ2-7, with unresolved D. V lost 1 base to trimming and J lost 3 bases, with 13 bases between them. In germline, CDR1 is DFQATT, CDR2 SNEGSKA (reference sequence). The CDR3 length is 14 residues.

V gene TRBV20-1 combines with J gene TRBJ1-1; 10 bases map to TRBD1. The CDR3 loop spans 16 amino acids. J lost 4 bases, V lost 0 bases, and 8 bases had no gene match. The V gene's germline CDR1 is DFQATT and CDR2 SNEGSKA (reference sequence). The CDR3 here is CSARDRGTGAFTEAFF. CDR3 nucleotides: TGCAGTGCTAGAGATCGCGGGACAGGGGCATTCACTGAAGCTTTCTTT.

The table lists this clonotype with a count of one. The chain employs TRBV11-1 and TRBJ1-4, with D perhaps matching TRBD1 (5 bases). Germline V gene sequence: CDR1 SGHAT, CDR2 FQDESV (reference sequence). Between the trimmed V and J ends, which lost 5 bases and 8 bases, there was a span of 18 bases. CDR3 length equals 15 residues. CDR3 nucleotides: TGTGCCAGCAGCGCCCGATGGGGGATCCGAGAAAAACTGTTTTTT. This gives the protein CASSARWGIREKLFF.

As regards this clonotype: Here the CDR3 omits its conserved ending phenylalanine or tryptophan, so a read error is the likely source. J is TRBJ2-4 and V is TRBV7-2; TRBD2 aligns across 9 bases. With the DNA end fitting TRBJ2-7 better, the J assignment may be wrong. The CDR3 consists of 17 residues. Germline-derived CDR1 and CDR2 are SGHTA and FQGNSA. CDR3 nucleotides: TGTGCCAGCAGCTTAGTGGGGGGTAGCGGGAGTTACGTCGAGCAGTACTGC. Residues: CASSLVGGSGSYVEQYC.

Concerning this clonotype: A much more abundant neighbour one base away suggests this may be a read error. The chain uses TRBV4-3 and TRBJ2-7; tentative D call: TRBD1 (7 bases). Germline assignment: CDR1 LGHNA and CDR2 YSLEER. V lost 0 bases to trimming and J lost 3 bases, with 15 bases between them. This CDR3 has 16 amino acids. The DNA of the CDR3 is TGCGCCAGCAGCCAAGAGTTGTCAGGGGGGCTCTACGAGCAGTACTTC. Residues: CASSQELSGGLYEQYF.

To note about this clonotype: Mismatch with germline at one junction end may stem from a read error. DNA for the CDR3: TGTGCCAGCGGCTTGGACAGGGGGAGTGATACGCAGTATTTT. This translates into CASGLDRGSDTQYF. The chain uses TRBV7-2 and TRBJ2-3, with 10 bases lining up with TRBD1. The CDR3 sequence is 14 residues long. Germline V gene lookup returns CDR1 SGHTA and CDR2 FQGNSA.

This chain joins TRBV27 and TRBJ2-1, with D unclear. Germline loops: CDR1 MNHEY, CDR2 SMNVEV (reference sequence). The ends were cut back, 5 bases at V and 4 bases at J, with 6 bases in the middle. This CDR3 comprises 12 residues. The CDR3 loop reads CASSQIYNEQFF. CDR3 DNA: TGTGCCAGCAGTCAAATTTACAATGAGCAGTTCTTC.

The chain recombines TRBV28 with TRBJ2-7; 10 bases are shared with TRBD2. Germline-derived CDR1 and CDR2 are MDHEN and SYDVKM. Trimming cost V 4 bases and J 3 bases; bases outside gene matches: 6. The CDR3 is made up of 15 amino acids. Here the CDR3 reads CASSSRGLAVYEQYF. CDR3 bases: TGTGCCAGCAGTTCCAGAGGACTAGCGGTCTACGAGCAGTACTTC. The complete variable domain, with remaining parts taken from reference TRBV28 and TRBJ2-7, reads DVKVTQSSRYLVKRTGEKVFLECVQDMDHENMFWYRQDPGLGLRLIYFSYDVKMKEKGDIPEGYSVSREKKERFSLILESASTNQTSMYLCASSSRGLAVYEQYFGPGTRLTVT.

For this clonotype: At one of its ends the junction is not consistent with the germline gene, which may arise from a read error. The genes are TRBV12-3 or TRBV12-4 and TRBJ2-5; D could derive from TRBD1 or TRBD2 (5 bases each). The CDR3 sequence is 13 residues long. The CDR3 protein is CASSLGPMGKQYF. The CDR3 DNA reads as TGTGCCAGTAGTTTGGGACCGATGGGGAAGCAGTACTTC.

Notes on this clonotype: A much more abundant neighbour one base away suggests this may be a read error. The CDR3 here is CASSQAIQETQYF. CDR3 sequence (DNA): TGCGCCAGCAGCCAAGCAATACAAGAGACCCAGTACTTC. The chain carries TRBV4-1 and TRBJ2-5; D not resolved. Trimming removed 1 base at V and 2 bases at J, with 5 bases between. This CDR3 spans 13 amino acids. Germline values: CDR1 MGHRA, CDR2 YSYEKL.

The chain carries TRBV4-3 and TRBJ2-1, with 7 bases aligning to TRBD2. V dropped 3 bases and J dropped 8; count of bases not matched to a gene: 7. There are 14 residues in the CDR3. CDR1 and CDR2 from the germline V gene are LGHNA and YSLEER. CDR3 residues: CASSQGGGRHEQFF. The DNA of the CDR3 is TGCGCCAGCAGCCAGGGTGGCGGGAGACATGAGCAGTTCTTC.

V and J are TRBV19 and TRBJ2-1; possible D gene TRBD2, 6 bases. Trimming took 3 bases from V and 0 from J, leaving 21 bases between them. The germline CDR1 and CDR2 sequences are LNHDA and SQIVND (reference sequence). The CDR3 contains 19 residues. DNA for the CDR3: TGTGCCAGTAGTATTGGGGAGGTGGTAGGTTGGGGCTCCTACAATGAGCAGTTCTTC. It is translated as CASSIGEVVGWGSYNEQFF. The complete variable domain, with remaining parts taken from reference TRBV19 and TRBJ2-1, reads DGGITQSPKYLFRKEGQNVTLSCEQNLNHDAMYWYRQDPGQGLRLIYYSQIVNDFQKGDIAEGYSVSREKKESFPLTVTSAQKNPTAFYLCASSIGEVVGWGSYNEQFFGPGTRLTVL.

The chain joins TRBV3-1 to TRBJ2-1; 8 bases align to TRBD1. Germline V gene sequence: CDR1 LGHDT, CDR2 YNNKEL (reference sequence). The V and J ends lost 1 base and 8 bases, in that order; junction bases with no gene match: 7. This CDR3 region has 15 residues. CDR3 loop: CASSQAGTGYDEQFF. The CDR3 DNA is TGTGCCAGCAGCCAAGCCGGGACAGGATACGATGAGCAGTTCTTC.

This clonotype appeared a single time. Being one base from a much bigger clone, this may be a read error. This chain joins TRBV20-1 and TRBJ2-3, with D uncertain. Germline V gives CDR1 DFQATT, CDR2 SNEGSKA (reference sequence). The CDR3 contains 8 residues. The CDR3: CSTDTQYF. In DNA, the CDR3 is TGCAGCACAGATACGCAGTATTTT.

There are many counts of this clonotype. J is TRBJ2-7 and V is TRBV2; a possible D gene is TRBD2 (5 bases). Between the trimmed V and J ends, which lost 7 bases and 0 bases, there was a span of 22 bases. CDR3 length: 17 amino acids. Germline CDR1 SNHLY, CDR2 FYNNEI. The CDR3 coding sequence is TGTGCCAGCACCTTTACCGGACTCCCAAGTAGCTCCTACGAGCAGTACTTC. Its translation: CASTFTGLPSSSYEQYF.

This clonotype was observed a handful of times. Germline and junction disagree at one end, which may indicate a read error. V is TRBV5-1 and J is TRBJ1-2; possibly TRBD1 for D (5 bases). Germline V CDR1 and CDR2: SGHRS, YFSETQ. The CDR3 is made up of 15 amino acids. This chain's CDR3 is CVSSITTGTNYGYTF. For the CDR3, the DNA is TGCGTCAGCAGCATCACGACCGGGACCAACTATGGCTACACCTTC.

CDR3 amino acids: CATSRDLVQETQYF. The CDR3 nucleotides are TGTGCCACCAGCAGAGACCTGGTCCAAGAGACCCAGTACTTC. The chain uses TRBV15 and TRBJ2-5; D unclear. Per the germline V gene, CDR1 is LNHNV and CDR2 is YYDKDF (reference sequence). CDR3 length: 14 amino acids. With 0 bases removed from V and 1 base from J, the gap between germline ends came to 6 bases.

This clonotype was counted at least ten times. The genes are TRBV29-1 and TRBJ1-1; TRBD1 agrees at 7 bases. Trimming at V came to 6 bases and at J to 2 bases, leaving 6 bases not matched to a gene. The germline CDR1 and CDR2 sequences are SQVTM and ANQGSEA. The CDR3 is 13 residues long. CDR3 loop: CSVLRDRNTEAFF. CDR3 in DNA: TGCAGCGTCCTCCGGGACAGAAACACTGAAGCTTTCTTT.

V is TRBV3-1 and J is TRBJ2-1, with 8 bases lining up with TRBD2. Germline V gives CDR1 LGHDT, CDR2 YNNKEL (reference sequence). The V gene end was trimmed by 2 bases and the J gene end by 10 bases; junction bases not matched to a gene: 13. This CDR3 region has 16 residues. CDR3 sequence reads: CASSQRTGTSSREQFF. In DNA form, the CDR3 reads TGTGCCAGCAGCCAAAGAACCGGGACTAGTTCGAGAGAGCAGTTCTTC.

This sequence joins TRBV29-1 and TRBJ2-3; D ambiguous. This CDR3 contains 12 residues. Germline-derived CDR1 and CDR2 are SQVTM and ANQGSEA. Trimming left V 6 bases short and J 3 bases short, with 10 bases between. CDR3 amino acids: CSVGIRTDTQYF. CDR3 DNA: TGCAGCGTGGGTATCCGAACAGATACGCAGTATTTT.

The CDR3: CSRKTGGIEYF. CDR3 sequence (DNA): TGCAGCCGCAAGACAGGGGGGATAGAGTACTTC. The chain links TRBV29-1 to TRBJ2-7; 9 nucleotides match TRBD1. The V gene end was trimmed by 8 bases and the J gene end by 11 bases; junction bases not matched to a gene: 10. Germline values: CDR1 SQVTM, CDR2 ANQGSEA. CDR3 size: 11 residues.

V is TRBV10-3 and J is TRBJ1-5; 8 nucleotides match TRBD1. V lost 4 bases to trimming and J lost 2 bases; unmatched junction nucleotides: 1. Germline CDR1 reads ENHRY; CDR2 reads SYGVKD. This CDR3 spans 14 amino acids. The CDR3 region has the DNA TGTGCCATCAGTGGGGGACAGGGCAATCAGCCCCAGCATTTT. As protein: CAISGGQGNQPQHF.

The chain employs TRBV20-1 and TRBJ2-7; 11 nucleotides line up with TRBD1. Germline loops: CDR1 DFQATT, CDR2 SNEGSKA (reference sequence). The CDR3 is made up of 19 amino acids. V lost 0 bases to trimming and J lost 3 bases; unmatched junction nucleotides: 16. CDR3 DNA: TGCAGTGCTAGAGATGGGGGACAGGGGGTGAAATCTCGTGGCTACGAGCAGTACTTC. As protein: CSARDGGQGVKSRGYEQYF.